This T cell receptor beta chain was documented in a study of blood T cell repertoires in COVID-19. Study-level background: Acute and convalescent COVID-19 specimens originated in the United States, Italy and Spain. In each case, the material was cDNA or gDNA derived from T cells, B-cell-depleted T cells, or PBMCs.

Authors' analysis steps: Estimates of nucleated cell counts were drawn from the amplification of reference gene primers. Here immunoSEQ multiplex PCR was the method, and the copy in TCRdb shows in-frame clones only, minus some. V, J and clone size were drawn from that table, and D and trimming were deduced from the DNA. The data show 150,000 to 200,000 clones, 65% to 90% seen once. Germline V lookup: CDR1 SNHLY, CDR2 FYNNEI. The CDR3 is made up of 15 amino acids. Trimming took 8 bases from V and 3 from J; bases not matched to a gene: 8. Sequencing used peripheral blood. The TCR was taken from a man aged 60 to 75 with acute or convalescent COVID-19. This chain connects TRBV2 to TRBJ2-3, with 10 positions matching TRBD2. CDR3 residues: CASAIAGGFTDTQYF. In DNA form, the CDR3 reads TGTGCCAGCGCCATAGCGGGAGGTTTTACAGATACGCAGTATTTT.